Many counts were recorded for the clone carrying this TCR beta chain. Its antigen is not known. This specimen comes from a study of T-cell reconstitution after alpha-beta-depleted transplantation in children. Points from the study as a whole: Surviving recipient T cells and thymic progenitors produced the high day-60 TCRbeta diversity seen in some patients. One year post-transplant, T-cell counts and diversity were largely derived from T cells produced anew. Approximately two months post-transplant, alpha-beta T cells reportedly originated from several hundred expanded graft clones.

Researchers prepared the TCRbeta library using unique molecular identifiers, the study reports. In TCRdb, the PCR reads were re-called with MiXCR into one record per CDR3 protein. The profile covers 7,000 to 9,500 distinct CDR3 sequences, with around 30% appearing a single time and under 2.5% taken by the ten largest. The germline V gene encodes CDR1 SGHDT and CDR2 YYEEEE. Trimming at V came to 4 bases and at J to 4 bases, leaving 6 bases not matched to a gene. The CDR3 runs to 15 residues. The sequenced sample was peripheral blood, obtained 60 days after TCRalphabeta/CD19-depleted stem cell transplant. The chain uses TRBV5-6 and TRBJ2-2; 8 positions agree with TRBD1. The sequence came from a boy under two years old who had a stem cell transplant for SCID, so the T cells may come from the graft donor. For the CDR3, the DNA is TGTGCCAGCAGCCCCGGGACAGGAAGCACCGGGGAGCTGTTTTTT. Translating it yields CASSPGTGSTGELFF.